The sequence of this TCR beta chain was determined in a study of PD-1 blockade in classical Hodgkin lymphoma. The CDR3 is 11 amino acids. Germline V CDR1 and CDR2: MNHNY, SVGAGI (reference sequence). The germline V and J ends were trimmed by 6 bases and 5 bases, with 8 bases remaining between them. Regarding time point: cycle 4 day 1 (C4D1), after 5 to 7 weeks of nivolumab. Following autologous stem cell transplantation, relapse occurred in every patient, and exposure to brentuximab vedotin varied. Patients had relapsed/refractory classical Hodgkin lymphoma with complete response, partial response or progressive disease as best response. Measured with immunoSEQ multiplex PCR; TCRdb has only the in-frame clones, and not every one. The table has about 90,000 clones, approximately 83% seen once.

The source is a human donor with classical Hodgkin lymphoma. Material: peripheral blood mononuclear cells (PBMCs), obtained before the fourth cycle of nivolumab. The chain carries TRBV6-6 and TRBJ2-7, with D unresolved. The CDR3 sequence: CASSSLDEQYF. The CDR3 DNA reads TGTGCCAGCAGCTCCCTAGACGAGCAGTACTTC.